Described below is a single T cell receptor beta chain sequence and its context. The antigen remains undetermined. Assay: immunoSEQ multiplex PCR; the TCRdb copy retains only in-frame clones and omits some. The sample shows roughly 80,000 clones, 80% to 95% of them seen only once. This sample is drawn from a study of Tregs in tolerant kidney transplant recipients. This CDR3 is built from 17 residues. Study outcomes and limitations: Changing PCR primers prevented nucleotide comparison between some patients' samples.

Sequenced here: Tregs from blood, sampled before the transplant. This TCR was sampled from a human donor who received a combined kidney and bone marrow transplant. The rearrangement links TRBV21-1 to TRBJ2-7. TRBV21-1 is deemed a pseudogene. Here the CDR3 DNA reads TGTGCCAGCAGCGAAACCACCCGGGCACAGCACTCCTACGAGCAGTACTTC. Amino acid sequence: CASSETTRAQHSYEQYF.